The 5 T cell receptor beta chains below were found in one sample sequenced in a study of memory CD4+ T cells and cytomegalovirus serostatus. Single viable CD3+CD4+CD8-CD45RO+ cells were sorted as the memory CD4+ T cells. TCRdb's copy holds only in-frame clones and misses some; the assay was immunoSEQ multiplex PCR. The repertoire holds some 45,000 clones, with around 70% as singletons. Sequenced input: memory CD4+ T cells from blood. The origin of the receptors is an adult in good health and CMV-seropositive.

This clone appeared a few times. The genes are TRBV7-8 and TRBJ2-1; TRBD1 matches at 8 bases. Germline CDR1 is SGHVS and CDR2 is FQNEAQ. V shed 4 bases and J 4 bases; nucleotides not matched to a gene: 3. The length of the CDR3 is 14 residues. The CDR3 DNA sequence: TGTGCCAGCAGCTCCAGGGGGCGGTACAATGAGCAGTTCTTC. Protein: CASSSRGRYNEQFF.

This chain's CDR3 is CASSYREGVSNYGYTF. CDR3 nucleotide sequence: TGTGCCAGCAGTTACCGCGAGGGGGTTTCTAACTATGGCTACACCTTC. This chain uses TRBV6-5 with TRBJ1-2, with D tentatively TRBD1 (6 bases). The CDR3 is 16 residues long. Germline CDR1 MNHEY, CDR2 SVGAGI. The ends were cut back, 2 bases at V and 0 bases at J, with 13 bases in the middle.

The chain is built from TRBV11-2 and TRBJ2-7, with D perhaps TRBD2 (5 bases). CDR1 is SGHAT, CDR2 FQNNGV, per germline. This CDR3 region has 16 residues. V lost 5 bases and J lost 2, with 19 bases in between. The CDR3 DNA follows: TGTGCCAGCAGCCTAGGCTTCCGGGGAGTCCCCTACGAGCAGTACTTC. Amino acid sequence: CASSLGFRGVPYEQYF.

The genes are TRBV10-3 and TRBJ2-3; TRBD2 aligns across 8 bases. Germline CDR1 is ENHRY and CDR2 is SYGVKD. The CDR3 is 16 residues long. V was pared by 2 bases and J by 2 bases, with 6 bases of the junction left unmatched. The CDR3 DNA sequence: TGTGCCATCAGTGAGAGAACTAGCGGAGCCACAGATACGCAGTATTTT. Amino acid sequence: CAISERTSGATDTQYF.

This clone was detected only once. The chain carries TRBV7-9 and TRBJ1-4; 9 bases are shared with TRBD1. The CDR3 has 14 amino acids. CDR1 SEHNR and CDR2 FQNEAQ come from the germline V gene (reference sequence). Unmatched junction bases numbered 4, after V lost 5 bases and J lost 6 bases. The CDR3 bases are TGTGCCAGCAGCCCAACAGGGGGCTATGAAAAACTGTTTTTT. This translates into CASSPTGGYEKLFF.